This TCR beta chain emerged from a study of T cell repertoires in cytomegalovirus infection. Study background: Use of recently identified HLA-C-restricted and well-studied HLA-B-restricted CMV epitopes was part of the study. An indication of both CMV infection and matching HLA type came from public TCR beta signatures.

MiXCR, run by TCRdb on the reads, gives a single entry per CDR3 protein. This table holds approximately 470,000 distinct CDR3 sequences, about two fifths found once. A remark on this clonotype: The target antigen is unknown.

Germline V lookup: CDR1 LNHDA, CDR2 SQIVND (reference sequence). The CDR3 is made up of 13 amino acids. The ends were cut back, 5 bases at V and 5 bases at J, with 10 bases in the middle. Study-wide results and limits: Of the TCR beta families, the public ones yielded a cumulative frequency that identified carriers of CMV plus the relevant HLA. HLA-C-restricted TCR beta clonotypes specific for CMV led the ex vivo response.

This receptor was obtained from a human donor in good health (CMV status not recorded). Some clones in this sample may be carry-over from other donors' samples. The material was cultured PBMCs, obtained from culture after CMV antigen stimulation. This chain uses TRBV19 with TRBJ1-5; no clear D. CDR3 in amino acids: CASSQVHYQPQHF. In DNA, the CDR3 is TGTGCCAGTAGTCAAGTTCATTATCAGCCCCAGCATTTT.